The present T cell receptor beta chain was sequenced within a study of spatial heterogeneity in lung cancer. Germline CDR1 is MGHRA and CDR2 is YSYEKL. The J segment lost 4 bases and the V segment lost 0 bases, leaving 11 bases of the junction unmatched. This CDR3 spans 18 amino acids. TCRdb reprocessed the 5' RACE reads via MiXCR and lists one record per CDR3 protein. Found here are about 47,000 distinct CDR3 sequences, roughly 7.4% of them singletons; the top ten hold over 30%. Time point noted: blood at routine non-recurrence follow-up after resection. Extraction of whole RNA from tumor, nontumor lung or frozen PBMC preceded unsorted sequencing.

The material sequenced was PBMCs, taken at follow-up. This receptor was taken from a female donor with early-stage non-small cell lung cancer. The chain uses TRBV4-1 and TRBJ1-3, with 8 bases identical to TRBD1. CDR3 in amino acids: CASSQEGTGPFLGNTIYF. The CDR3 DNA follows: TGCGCCAGCAGCCAAGAAGGGACAGGTCCCTTTTTGGGAAACACCATATATTTT.